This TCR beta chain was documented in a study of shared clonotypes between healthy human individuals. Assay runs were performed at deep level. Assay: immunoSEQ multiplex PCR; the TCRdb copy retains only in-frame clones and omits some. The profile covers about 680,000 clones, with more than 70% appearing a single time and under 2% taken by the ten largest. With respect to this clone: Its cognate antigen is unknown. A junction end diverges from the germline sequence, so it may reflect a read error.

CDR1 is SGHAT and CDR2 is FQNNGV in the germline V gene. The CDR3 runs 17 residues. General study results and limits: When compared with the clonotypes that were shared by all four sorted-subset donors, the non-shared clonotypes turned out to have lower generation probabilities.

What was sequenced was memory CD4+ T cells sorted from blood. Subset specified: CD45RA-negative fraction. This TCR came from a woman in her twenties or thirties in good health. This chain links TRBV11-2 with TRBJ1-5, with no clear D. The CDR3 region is CASTLNADLGSNQPQHF. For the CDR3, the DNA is TGTGCCAGCACCTTAAACGCGGACCTGGGTAGCAATCAGCCCCAGCATTTT.